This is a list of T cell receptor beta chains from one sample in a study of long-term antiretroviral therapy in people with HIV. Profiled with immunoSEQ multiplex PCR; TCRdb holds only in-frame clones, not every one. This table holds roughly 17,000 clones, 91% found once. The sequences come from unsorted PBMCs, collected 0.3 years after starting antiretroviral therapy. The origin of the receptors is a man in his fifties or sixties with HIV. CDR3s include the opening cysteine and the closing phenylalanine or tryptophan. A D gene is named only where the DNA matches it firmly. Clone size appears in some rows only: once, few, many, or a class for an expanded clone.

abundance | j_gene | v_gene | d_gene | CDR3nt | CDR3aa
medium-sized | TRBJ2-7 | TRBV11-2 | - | TGTGCCAGCAGCTTTACCTATTACTCCTACGAGCAGTACTTC | CASSFTYYSYEQYF
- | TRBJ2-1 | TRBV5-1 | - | TGCGCCAGCAGCATGGGACTCCACTACAATGAGCAGTTCTTC | CASSMGLHYNEQFF
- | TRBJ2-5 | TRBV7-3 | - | TGTGCCAGCAGCTTAGGTGGGGGTAGAGAGACCCAGTACTTC | CASSLGGGRETQYF
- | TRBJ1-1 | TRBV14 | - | TGTGCCAGCAGCCGATCAGGGTATACTGAAGCTTTCTTT | CASSRSGYTEAFF
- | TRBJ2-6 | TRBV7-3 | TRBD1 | TGTGCCAGCAGCTTAGGACAGGGCGGCGGGGCCAACGTCCTGACTTTC | CASSLGQGGGANVLTF
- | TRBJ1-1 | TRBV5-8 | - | TGTGCCAGCAGTTACTACAGCCTCCCGAACACTGAAGCTTTCTTT | CASSYYSLPNTEAFF
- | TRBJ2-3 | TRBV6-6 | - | TGTGCCAGCAGTTACGATCAAGGGGGGATCACAGATACGCAGTATTTT | CASSYDQGGITDTQYF
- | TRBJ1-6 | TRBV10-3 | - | TGTGCCATCAGAGACAGTGCGGAATATAATTCACCCCTCCACTTT | CAIRDSAEYNSPLHF
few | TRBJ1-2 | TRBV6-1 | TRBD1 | TGTGCCAGCAGCGAGGGACAGGGTGACGGTGGCTACACCTTC | CASSEGQGDGGYTF
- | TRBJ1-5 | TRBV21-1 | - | TGTGCCAGCAGGTTAACCGGACAGGGCGGCAATCAGCCCCAGCATTTT | CASRLTGQGGNQPQHF
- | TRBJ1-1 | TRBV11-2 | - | TGTGCCAGCAGCTTAGGCAGGGTGGGAGCTTTCTTT | CASSLGRVGAFF
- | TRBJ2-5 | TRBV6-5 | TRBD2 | TGTGCCAGCAGGAAGCGGGGAGGATCACAAGAGACCCAGTACTTC | CASRKRGGSQETQYF
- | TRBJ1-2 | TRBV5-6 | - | TGTGCCAGCAGCTTCTCATACGGGAACTATGGCTACACCTTC | CASSFSYGNYGYTF
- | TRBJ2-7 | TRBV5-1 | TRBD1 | TGCGCCAGCAGCTTAGGACAGGGTAGCTACGAGCAGTACTTC | CASSLGQGSYEQYF
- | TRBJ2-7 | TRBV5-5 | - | TGTGCCAGCAGCGAGGGTTACGGCTACGAGCAGTACTTC | CASSEGYGYEQYF
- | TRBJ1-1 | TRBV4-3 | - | TGCGCCAGCAGCCAAGATCAGGGGAACACTGAAGCTTTCTTT | CASSQDQGNTEAFF
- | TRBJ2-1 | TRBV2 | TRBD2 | TGTGCCAGCAGGGGGGAGGGCTACGAGCAGTTCTTC | CASRGEGYEQFF
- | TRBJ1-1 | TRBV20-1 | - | TGCAGTGTCGGTACGCACACTGAAGCTTTCTTT | CSVGTHTEAFF
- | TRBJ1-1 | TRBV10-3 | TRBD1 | TGTGCCATCAGCCCGACAGGGTCAAACACTGAAGCTTTCTTT | CAISPTGSNTEAFF
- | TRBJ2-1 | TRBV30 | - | TGTGCCTGGAGTAGGTCCCTCGGGGGCTCCTACAATGAGCAGTTCTTC | CAWSRSLGGSYNEQFF
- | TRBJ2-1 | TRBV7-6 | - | TGTGCCAGCAGCCCCTGGGGGCAGGGCTTGTTGGCTAATGAGCAGTTCTTC | CASSPWGQGLLANEQFF
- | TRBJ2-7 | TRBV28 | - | TGTGCCAGCAGCTATGGGGGTTTGGGCGAGCAGTACTTC | CASSYGGLGEQYF
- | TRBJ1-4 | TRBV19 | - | TGTGCCAGTAGTACGCGAAATGAAAAACTGTTTTTT | CASSTRNEKLFF
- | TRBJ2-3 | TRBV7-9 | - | TGTGCCAGCAGCTTGAGTCCTAACACAGATACGCAGTATTTT | CASSLSPNTDTQYF
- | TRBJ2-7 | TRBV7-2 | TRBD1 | TGTGCCAGCAGCCCACTCCGGGACAGCTCCTACGAGCAGTACTTC | CASSPLRDSSYEQYF
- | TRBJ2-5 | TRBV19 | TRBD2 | TGTGCCAGTAGTATACGGGGGGGGGCCCTGACGGCCCAGTACTTC | CASSIRGGALTAQYF
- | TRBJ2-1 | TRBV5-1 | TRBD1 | TGCGCCAGCAGCTCAGGACAGGGGGCAAATGAGCAGTTCTTC | CASSSGQGANEQFF
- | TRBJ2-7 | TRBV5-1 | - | TGCGCCAGCAGCTTGGGGTCACTTATTTACGAGCAGTACTTC | CASSLGSLIYEQYF
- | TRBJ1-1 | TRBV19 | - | TGTGCCAGTAGTATAAATCTGAACACTGAAGCTTTCTTT | CASSINLNTEAFF
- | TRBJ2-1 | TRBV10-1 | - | TGCGCCAGCACCCAAAATCCGGGGGCAAAGCAGTTCTTC | CASTQNPGAKQFF
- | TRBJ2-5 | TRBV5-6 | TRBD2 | TGTGCCAGCAGCTACGGACTAGCGGCGTTACAAGAGACCCAGTACTTC | CASSYGLAALQETQYF
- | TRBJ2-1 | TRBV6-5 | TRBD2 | TGTGCCAGCAGTTTCGGGGGGGCCGGGGATGAGCAGTTCTTC | CASSFGGAGDEQFF
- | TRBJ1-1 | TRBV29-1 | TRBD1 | TGCAGCGCCCCGAGTCAGGCAGGGGGCTATATGGCTTTCTTT | CSAPSQAGGYMAFF
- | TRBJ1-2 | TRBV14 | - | TGTGCCAGCAGCCCGCAACTGGACCCCTATGGCTACACCTTC | CASSPQLDPYGYTF
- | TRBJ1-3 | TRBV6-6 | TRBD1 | TGTGCCAGCAGTTCCCCGGGACAGGGCCCCACCATATATTTT | CASSSPGQGPTIYF
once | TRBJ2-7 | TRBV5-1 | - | TGCGCCAGCAGCTGGGATTTCTACGAGCAGTACTTC | CASSWDFYEQYF
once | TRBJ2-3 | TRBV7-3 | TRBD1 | TGTGCCAGCAGTCCGGGACAGGGAACAGATACGCAGTATTTT | CASSPGQGTDTQYF
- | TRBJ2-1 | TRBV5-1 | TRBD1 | TGCGCCAGCAGCCCCACAGGGGACCACAATGAGCAGTTCTTC | CASSPTGDHNEQFF
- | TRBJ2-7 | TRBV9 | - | TGTGCCAGCAGCGTAGCTGGTAATGGGGGGTACGAGCAGTACTTC | CASSVAGNGGYEQYF
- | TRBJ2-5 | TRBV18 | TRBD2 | TGTGCCAGCTCACCAATGAATGCGGGAGGGCTTAAAGAGACCCAGTACTTC | CASSPMNAGGLKETQYF
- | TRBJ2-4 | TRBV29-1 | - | TGCAGCACAAAAAAGGGCAGGGATCAGTACTTC | CSTKKGRDQYF